A selection of T cell receptor beta chains follows, all from one sample in a study of OX40 agonist ivuxolimab in advanced cancers. This table comes from immunoSEQ multiplex PCR, and its TCRdb copy is limited to in-frame clones, with some not included. The sample holds approximately 65,000 clones; about nine tenths are singletons and the top ten take 4%. Material: CD4+ or CD8+ T cells sorted from blood, obtained in a trial of the OX40 agonist ivuxolimab. Receptors originate from an adult with an advanced solid tumor such as melanoma, head and neck, liver or kidney cancer. Each CDR3 is given with its conserved first and last residue. Each record gives: clone size, V gene, D gene, J gene, CDR3 protein, CDR3 DNA. A D gene is named only where the DNA matches it firmly. Clone size appears in some rows only: once, few, many, or a class for an expanded clone.

>once|TRBV18|TRBD1|TRBJ1-6
CASSPRDRNSPLHF
TGTGCCAGCTCACCACGGGACAGAAATTCACCCCTCCACTTT
>.|TRBV7-7|.|TRBJ2-3
CASSLGGGPPDTQYF
TGTGCTAGCAGCTTAGGTGGAGGCCCCCCAGATACGCAGTATTTT
>.|TRBV27|.|TRBJ1-5
CASSLRENQPQHF
TGTGCCAGCAGTTTAAGGGAAAATCAGCCCCAGCATTTT
>.|TRBV6-5|.|TRBJ1-1
CASTQGMGSTEAFF
TGTGCCAGCACCCAGGGGATGGGGAGCACTGAAGCTTTCTTT
>.|TRBV15|TRBD1|TRBJ1-5
CATSRDPGQGNQPQHF
TGTGCCACCAGCAGAGACCCGGGACAGGGGAATCAGCCCCAGCATTTT
>.|TRBV19|.|TRBJ2-5
CASSARGLETQYF
TGTGCCAGTAGTGCCAGGGGATTGGAGACCCAGTACTTC
>.|TRBV6-4|TRBD2|TRBJ2-2
CASSERAGVLTGELFF
TGTGCCAGCAGTGAGCGAGCGGGAGTGCTAACCGGGGAGCTGTTTTTT
>.|TRBV7-3|TRBD2|TRBJ2-7
CASSIQKGLASEQYF
TGTGCCAGCAGCATTCAAAAGGGACTAGCATCCGAGCAGTACTTC
>few|TRBV5-1|TRBD2|TRBJ2-1
CASSPDPGLAGGNEQFF
TGCGCCAGCAGCCCGGACCCGGGACTAGCGGGAGGCAATGAGCAGTTCTTC
>.|TRBV7-9|.|TRBJ1-2
CASSPTLPVYGYTF
TGTGCCAGCAGCCCTACCCTGCCCGTCTATGGCTACACCTTC
>.|TRBV5-6|.|TRBJ2-1
CASSLDGEQFF
TGTGCCAGCAGCTTGGACGGTGAGCAGTTCTTC
>.|TRBV27|.|TRBJ2-7
CASRTENYEQYF
TGTGCCAGCCGGACAGAGAATTACGAGCAGTACTTC
>.|TRBV5-1|TRBD1|TRBJ2-7
CASSLHRGDYEQYF
TGCGCCAGCAGCTTACACAGGGGGGACTACGAGCAGTACTTC
>few|TRBV13|.|TRBJ2-1
CASSLRLRNEQFF
TGTGCCAGCAGCTTACGTCTACGAAATGAGCAGTTCTTC
>.|TRBV2|.|TRBJ1-2
CASSETGGYGYTF
TGTGCCAGCAGTGAAACCGGGGGCTATGGCTACACCTTC
>.|TRBV7-2|.|TRBJ2-3
CASSFGAGSTDTQYF
TGTGCCAGCAGCTTTGGGGCGGGAAGCACAGATACGCAGTATTTT
>.|TRBV7-3|TRBD1|TRBJ2-3
CASSLTQGAKDTQYF
TGTGCCAGCAGCTTAACGCAGGGGGCAAAAGATACGCAGTATTTT
>.|TRBV27|.|TRBJ2-4
CASSLQGNKNIQYF
TGTGCCAGCAGTTTACAGGGTAACAAAAACATTCAGTACTTC
>.|TRBV5-1|TRBD1|TRBJ2-3
CASTRDRGDTDTQYF
TGCGCCAGCACCCGGGACAGGGGAGACACAGATACGCAGTATTTT
>.|TRBV29-1|TRBD1|TRBJ2-7
CSAWTGYEQYF
TGCAGCGCGTGGACAGGCTACGAGCAGTACTTC
>.|TRBV7-2|.|TRBJ2-7
CASSLAGGQGEQYF
TGTGCCAGCAGCTTAGCGGGAGGACAAGGTGAGCAGTACTTC
>.|TRBV19|TRBD2|TRBJ2-1
CATPTSGSVANEQFF
TGTGCCACCCCGACTAGCGGGAGTGTGGCAAATGAGCAGTTCTTC
>.|TRBV10-3|TRBD2|TRBJ2-1
CAISDPGLPESYNEQFF
TGTGCCATCAGTGACCCGGGACTACCCGAAAGTTACAATGAGCAGTTCTTC
>once|TRBV5-1|TRBD1|TRBJ1-1
CASSPTGGVTEAFF
TGCGCCAGCAGCCCGACAGGGGGAGTAACTGAAGCTTTCTTT
>few|TRBV19|TRBD1|TRBJ2-6
CASSSPPGTGGIRANVLTF
TGTGCCAGTAGTTCTCCCCCCGGGACAGGGGGTATTAGGGCCAACGTCCTGACTTTC
>.|TRBV11-1|TRBD1|TRBJ1-1
CASSLTLRTGETEAFF
TGTGCCAGCAGCTTGACCCTTAGGACAGGGGAAACTGAAGCTTTCTTT
>.|TRBV11-1|TRBD1|TRBJ2-6
CASSLAQLGTGTGANVLTF
TGTGCCAGCAGCTTAGCCCAATTGGGGACAGGGACTGGGGCCAACGTCCTGACTTTC
>.|TRBV30|.|TRBJ1-4
CAWNRQVGPNEKLFF
TGTGCCTGGAACCGTCAGGTCGGTCCTAATGAAAAACTGTTTTTT
>once|TRBV7-2|.|TRBJ1-2
CASSLTRGDYGYTF
TGTGCCAGCAGCTTAACCAGGGGTGACTATGGCTACACCTTC
>.|TRBV27|TRBD1|TRBJ2-7
CASVRSGTGNYEQYF
TGTGCCAGCGTAAGATCCGGGACAGGCAACTACGAGCAGTACTTC
>.|TRBV5-1|.|TRBJ2-1
CASSLDMLRSSYNEQFF
TGCGCCAGCAGCTTGGACATGTTGCGGAGCTCCTACAATGAGCAGTTCTTC
>.|TRBV29-1|TRBD1|TRBJ1-4
CSVRQGPEKLFF
TGCAGCGTCCGACAGGGTCCGGAGAAACTGTTTTTT
>.|TRBV9|.|TRBJ2-5
CASSGGQGGETQYF
TGTGCCAGCAGCGGAGGTCAGGGCGGAGAGACCCAGTACTTC
>.|TRBV19|.|TRBJ1-3
CASRPSSGNTIYF
TGTGCCAGTAGGCCTAGCTCTGGAAACACCATATATTTT
>.|TRBV6-4|.|TRBJ1-1
CASTTREGNTEAFF
TGTGCCAGCACCACAAGGGAGGGGAACACTGAAGCTTTCTTT
>once|TRBV12-5|.|TRBJ2-3
CASSINTDTQYF
TGTGCTAGTAGTATAAACACAGATACGCAGTATTTT
>.|TRBV5-1|TRBD2|TRBJ2-5
CASSPWGGEQETQYF
TGCGCCAGCAGCCCTTGGGGAGGGGAGCAAGAGACCCAGTACTTC
>.|TRBV5-1|.|TRBJ2-5
CASSLSGVNQETQYF
TGCGCCAGCAGCTTGTCGGGGGTTAACCAAGAGACCCAGTACTTC
>few|TRBV19|.|TRBJ2-1
CASSIGHNEQFF
TGTGCCAGTAGTATTGGACACAATGAGCAGTTCTTC
>.|TRBV7-3|.|TRBJ2-3
CASSLGSGITSTDTQYF
TGTGCCAGCAGCCTCGGCTCGGGGATTACTAGCACAGATACGCAGTATTTT
>once|TRBV6-5|.|TRBJ2-7
CASTARDEQYF
TGTGCCAGCACCGCCCGTGACGAGCAGTACTTC
>.|TRBV6-5|.|TRBJ2-1
CASSYRAGSYNEQFF
TGTGCCAGCAGTTACAGGGCGGGCTCCTACAATGAGCAGTTCTTC
>.|TRBV19|.|TRBJ2-3
CASRGGGTTDTQYF
TGTGCCAGTAGGGGTGGCGGGACCACAGATACGCAGTATTTT
>.|TRBV4-1|.|TRBJ1-2
CASSQDALTPVDYGYTF
TGCGCCAGCAGCCAAGATGCACTCACCCCGGTGGACTATGGCTACACCTTC
>.|TRBV6-6|.|TRBJ2-4
CASRDGGSGRGNIQYF
TGTGCCAGCAGGGATGGGGGGAGTGGTCGTGGAAACATTCAGTACTTC
>.|TRBV7-2|.|TRBJ1-1
CASSLEGFTEAFF
TGTGCCAGCAGCTTAGAAGGGTTTACTGAAGCTTTCTTT
>once|TRBV5-1|TRBD1|TRBJ1-2
CASSFGTGGYGYTF
TGCGCCAGCAGCTTCGGGACAGGGGGCTATGGCTACACCTTC
>.|TRBV27|.|TRBJ2-4
CASSLGTGIQYF
TGTGCCAGCAGTTTAGGCACGGGGATTCAGTACTTC